The text below deals with one T cell receptor (beta chain). Its cognate antigen is unknown. This sample is drawn from a study of CD8 T cells in ankylosing spondylitis. Study-level results: Clones linked to the disease showed a CD8+ phenotype. They occurred at relatively low frequencies in peripheral blood. One TCR beta motif, made up of under ten highly homologous variants, appeared characteristic of ankylosing spondylitis blood.

TCRdb passed the 5' RACE reads through MiXCR, listing each CDR3 protein once. The table shows around 150,000 distinct CDR3 sequences, with about 6.7% occurring only once. From germline, CDR1 is SGHVS and CDR2 FNYEAQ. V lost 4 bases and J 5 bases, leaving 18 bases between the germline ends. This CDR3 spans 16 amino acids. Source material: blood, either unsorted or a sorted T cell fraction (not recorded which). The V gene is TRBV7-6, the J gene TRBJ1-5; D is perhaps TRBD1 (5 bases). The source of this sequence is a female donor with ankylosing spondylitis or in good health (not recorded which). This CDR3 reads CASSSFLAGGDQPQHF. Here the CDR3 DNA reads TGTGCCAGCAGCTCCTTCTTGGCGGGAGGGGATCAGCCCCAGCATTTT.